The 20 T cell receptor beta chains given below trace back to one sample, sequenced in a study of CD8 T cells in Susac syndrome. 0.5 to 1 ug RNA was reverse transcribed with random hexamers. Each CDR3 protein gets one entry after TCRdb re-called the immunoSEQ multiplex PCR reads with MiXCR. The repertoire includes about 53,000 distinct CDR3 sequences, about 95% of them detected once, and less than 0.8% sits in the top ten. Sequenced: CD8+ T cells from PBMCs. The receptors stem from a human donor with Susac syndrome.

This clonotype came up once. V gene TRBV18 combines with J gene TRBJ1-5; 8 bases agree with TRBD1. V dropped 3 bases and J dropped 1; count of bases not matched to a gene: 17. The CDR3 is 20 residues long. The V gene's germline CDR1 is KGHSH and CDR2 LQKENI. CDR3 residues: CASSPGVWTGKEKSNQPQHF. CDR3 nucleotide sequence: TGTGCCAGCTCACCGGGAGTATGGACAGGGAAGGAAAAAAGCAATCAGCCCCAGCATTTT.

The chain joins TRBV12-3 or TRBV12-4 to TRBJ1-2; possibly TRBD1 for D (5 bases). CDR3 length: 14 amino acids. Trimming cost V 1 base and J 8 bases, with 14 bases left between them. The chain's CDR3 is CASSLGARRDGYTF. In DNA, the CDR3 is TGTGCCAGCAGTTTAGGCGCCCGACGGGACGGCTACACCTTC.

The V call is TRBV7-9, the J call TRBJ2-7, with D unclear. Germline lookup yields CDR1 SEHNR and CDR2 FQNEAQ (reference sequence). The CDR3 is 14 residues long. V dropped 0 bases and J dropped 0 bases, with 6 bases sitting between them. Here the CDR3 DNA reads TGTGCCAGCAGCTTAGCGGGTTCCTCCTACGAGCAGTACTTC. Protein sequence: CASSLAGSSYEQYF.

CDR3 region: CASSLVPAGELFF. As DNA, the CDR3 is TGTGCCAGCAGCTTAGTTCCGGCCGGGGAGCTGTTTTTT. The V and J genes are TRBV7-9 and TRBJ2-2; D uncertain. Looked up from germline, CDR1 is SEHNR and CDR2 is FQNEAQ (reference sequence). This CDR3 has 13 amino acids. Trimming took 1 base from V and 6 from J, leaving 6 bases between them.

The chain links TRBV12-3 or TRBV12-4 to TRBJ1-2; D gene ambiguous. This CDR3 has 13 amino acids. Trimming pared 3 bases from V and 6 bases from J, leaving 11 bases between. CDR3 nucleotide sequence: TGTGCCAGCAGTTTCGGAGGGCCGGATGGCTACACCTTC. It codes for CASSFGGPDGYTF.

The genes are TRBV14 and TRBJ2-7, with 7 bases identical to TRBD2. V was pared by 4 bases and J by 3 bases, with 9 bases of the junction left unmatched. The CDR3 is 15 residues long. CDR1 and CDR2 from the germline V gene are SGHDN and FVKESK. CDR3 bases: TGTGCCAGCAGCCCCCGGAGGGGAGGGGACTACGAGCAGTACTTC. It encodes CASSPRRGGDYEQYF.

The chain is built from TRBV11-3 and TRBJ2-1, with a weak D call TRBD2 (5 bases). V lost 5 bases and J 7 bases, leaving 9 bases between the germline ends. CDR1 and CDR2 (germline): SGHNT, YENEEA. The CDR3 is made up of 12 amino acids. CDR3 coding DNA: TGTGCCAGCAGCCGCCCGGGGAATGAGCAGTTCTTC. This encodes CASSRPGNEQFF.

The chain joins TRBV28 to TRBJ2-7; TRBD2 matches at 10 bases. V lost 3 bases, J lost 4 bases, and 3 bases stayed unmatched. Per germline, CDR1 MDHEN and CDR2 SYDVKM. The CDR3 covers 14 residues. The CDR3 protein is CASSFLTSGYEQYF. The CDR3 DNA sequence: TGTGCCAGCAGTTTCTTGACTAGCGGGTACGAGCAGTACTTC.

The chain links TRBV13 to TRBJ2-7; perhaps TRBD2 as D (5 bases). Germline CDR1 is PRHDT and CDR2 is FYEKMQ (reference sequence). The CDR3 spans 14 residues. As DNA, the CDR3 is TGTGCTTCCCGTCGTACTAGTGCCTCCTACGAGCAGTACTTC. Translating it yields CASRRTSASYEQYF. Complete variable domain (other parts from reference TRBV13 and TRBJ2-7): AAGVIQSPRHLIKEKRETATLKCYPIPRHDTVYWYQQGPGQDPQFLISFYEKMQSDKGSIPDRFSAQQFSDYHSELNMSSLELGDSALYFCASRRTSASYEQYFGPGTRLTVT.

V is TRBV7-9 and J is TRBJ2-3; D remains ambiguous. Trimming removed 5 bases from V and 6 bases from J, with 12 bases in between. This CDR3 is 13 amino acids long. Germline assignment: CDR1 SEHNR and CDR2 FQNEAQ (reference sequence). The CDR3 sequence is CASSGRLADTQYF. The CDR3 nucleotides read TGTGCCAGCAGCGGGCGGTTGGCGGATACGCAGTATTTT.

The CDR3 nucleotides are TGCAGTGCTAGAGACCGGGACCCTACGCAGTATTTT. This gives the protein CSARDRDPTQYF. This rearrangement joins TRBV20-1 to TRBJ2-3; D tentatively fits TRBD1 or TRBD2 (5 bases each). The germline V gene has CDR1 DFQATT and CDR2 SNEGSKA (reference sequence). Between the trimmed V and J ends, which lost 0 bases and 8 bases, there was a span of 9 bases. The CDR3 has 12 residues.

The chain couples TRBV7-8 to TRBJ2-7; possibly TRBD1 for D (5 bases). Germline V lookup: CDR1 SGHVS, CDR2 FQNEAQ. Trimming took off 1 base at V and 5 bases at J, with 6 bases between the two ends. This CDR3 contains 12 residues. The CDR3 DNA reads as TGTGCCAGCAGCTTAGGGGGCGACGAGCAGTACTTC. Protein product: CASSLGGDEQYF. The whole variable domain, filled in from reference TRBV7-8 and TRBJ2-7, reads GAGVSQSPRYKVAKRGQDVALRCDPISGHVSLFWYQQALGQGPEFLTYFQNEAQLDKSGLPSDRFFAERPEGSVSTLKIQRTQQEDSAVYLCASSLGGDEQYFGPGTRLTVT.

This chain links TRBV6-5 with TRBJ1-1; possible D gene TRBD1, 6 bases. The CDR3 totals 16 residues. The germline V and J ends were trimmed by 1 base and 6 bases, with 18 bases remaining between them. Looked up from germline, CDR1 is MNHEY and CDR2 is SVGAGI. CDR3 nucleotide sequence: TGTGCCAGCAGTTACTGGTCAGGGGTATTGAGCGCTGAAGCTTTCTTT. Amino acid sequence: CASSYWSGVLSAEAFF.

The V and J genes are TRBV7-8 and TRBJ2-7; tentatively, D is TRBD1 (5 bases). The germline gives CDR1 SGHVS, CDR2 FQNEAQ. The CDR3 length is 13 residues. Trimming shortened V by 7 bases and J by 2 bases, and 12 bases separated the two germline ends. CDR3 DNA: TGTGCCAGCACGCGGACACCTACCTACGAGCAGTACTTC. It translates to CASTRTPTYEQYF.

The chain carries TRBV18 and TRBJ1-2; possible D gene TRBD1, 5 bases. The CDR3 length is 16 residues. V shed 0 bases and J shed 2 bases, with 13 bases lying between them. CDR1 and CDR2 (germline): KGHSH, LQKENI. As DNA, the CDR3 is TGTGCCAGCTCACCACCGGAGAGGGGTTCCAACTATGGCTACACCTTC. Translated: CASSPPERGSNYGYTF.

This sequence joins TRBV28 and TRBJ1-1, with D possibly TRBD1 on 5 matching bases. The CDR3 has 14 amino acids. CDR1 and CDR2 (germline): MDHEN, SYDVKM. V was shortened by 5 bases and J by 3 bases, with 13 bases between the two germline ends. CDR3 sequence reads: CASSPNRRHTEAFF. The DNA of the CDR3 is TGTGCCAGCAGTCCTAACAGGAGGCACACTGAAGCTTTCTTT.

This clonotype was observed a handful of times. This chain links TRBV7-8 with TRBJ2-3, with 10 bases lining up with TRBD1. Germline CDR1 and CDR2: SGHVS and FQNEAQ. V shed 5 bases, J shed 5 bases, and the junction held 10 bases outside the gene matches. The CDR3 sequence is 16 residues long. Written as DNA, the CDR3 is TGTGCCAGCAGCCCCTTGACAGGGGGCTTGGGAGATACGCAGTATTTT. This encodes CASSPLTGGLGDTQYF.

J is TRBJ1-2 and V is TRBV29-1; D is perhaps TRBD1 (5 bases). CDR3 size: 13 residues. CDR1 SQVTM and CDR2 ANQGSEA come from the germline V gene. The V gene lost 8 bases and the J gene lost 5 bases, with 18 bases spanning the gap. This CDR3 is CSSGTGTEYGYTF. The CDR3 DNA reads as TGCAGCTCCGGGACGGGGACCGAGTATGGCTACACCTTC.

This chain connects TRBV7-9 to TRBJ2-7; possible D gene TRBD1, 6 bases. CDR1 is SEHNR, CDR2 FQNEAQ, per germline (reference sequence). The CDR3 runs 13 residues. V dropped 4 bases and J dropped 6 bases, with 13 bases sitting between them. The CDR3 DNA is TGTGCCAGCAGCTCGCCGGACAGTCGCGAGCAGTACTTC. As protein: CASSSPDSREQYF.

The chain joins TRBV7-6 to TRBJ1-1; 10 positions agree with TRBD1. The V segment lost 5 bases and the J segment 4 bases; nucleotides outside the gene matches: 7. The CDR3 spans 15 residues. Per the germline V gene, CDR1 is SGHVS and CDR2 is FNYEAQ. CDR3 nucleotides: TGTGCCAGCAGCCAACGACAGGGGGCGGGCACTGAAGCTTTCTTT. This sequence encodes CASSQRQGAGTEAFF.